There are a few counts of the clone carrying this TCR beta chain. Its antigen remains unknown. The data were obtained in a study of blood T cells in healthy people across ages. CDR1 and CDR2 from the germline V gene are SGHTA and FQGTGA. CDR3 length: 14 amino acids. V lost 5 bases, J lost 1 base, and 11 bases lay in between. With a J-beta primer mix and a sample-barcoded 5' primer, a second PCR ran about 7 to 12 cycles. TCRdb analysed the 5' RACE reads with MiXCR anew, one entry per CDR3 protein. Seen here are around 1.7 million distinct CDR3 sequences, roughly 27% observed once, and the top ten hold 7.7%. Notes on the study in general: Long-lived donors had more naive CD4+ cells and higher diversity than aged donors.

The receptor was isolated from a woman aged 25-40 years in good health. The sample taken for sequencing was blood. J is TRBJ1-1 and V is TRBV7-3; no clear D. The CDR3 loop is CASSPEVGNTEAFF. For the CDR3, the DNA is TGTGCCAGCAGCCCTGAAGTGGGGAACACTGAAGCTTTCTTT.